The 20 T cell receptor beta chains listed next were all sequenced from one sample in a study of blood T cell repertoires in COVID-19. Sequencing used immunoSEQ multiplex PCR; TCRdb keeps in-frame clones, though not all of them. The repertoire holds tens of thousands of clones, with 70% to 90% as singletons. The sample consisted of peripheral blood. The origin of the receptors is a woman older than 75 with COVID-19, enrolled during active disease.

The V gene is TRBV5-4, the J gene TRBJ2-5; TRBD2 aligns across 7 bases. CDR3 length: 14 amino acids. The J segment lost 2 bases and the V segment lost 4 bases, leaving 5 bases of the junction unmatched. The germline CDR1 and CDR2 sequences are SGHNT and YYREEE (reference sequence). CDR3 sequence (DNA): TGTGCCAGCAGCGAGGGCGGGAGTCAAGAGACCCAGTACTTC. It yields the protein CASSEGGSQETQYF. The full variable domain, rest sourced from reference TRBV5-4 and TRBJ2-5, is ETGVTQSPTHLIKTRGQQVTLRCSSQSGHNTVSWYQQALGQGPQFIFQYYREEENGRGNFPPRFSGLQFPNYSSELNVNALELDDSALYLCASSEGGSQETQYFGPGTRLLVL.

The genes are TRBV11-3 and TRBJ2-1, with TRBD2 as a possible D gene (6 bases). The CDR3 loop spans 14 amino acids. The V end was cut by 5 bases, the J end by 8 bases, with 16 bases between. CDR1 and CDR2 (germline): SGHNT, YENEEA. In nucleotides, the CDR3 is TGTGCCAGCAGCCCGGGGCCTAGCGTCGATGAGCAGTTCTTC. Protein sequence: CASSPGPSVDEQFF.

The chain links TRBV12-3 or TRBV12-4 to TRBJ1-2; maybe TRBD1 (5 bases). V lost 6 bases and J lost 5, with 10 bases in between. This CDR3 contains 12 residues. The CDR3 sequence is CASRGGEYGYTF. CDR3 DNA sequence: TGTGCCAGCAGGGGGGGGGAATATGGCTACACCTTC.

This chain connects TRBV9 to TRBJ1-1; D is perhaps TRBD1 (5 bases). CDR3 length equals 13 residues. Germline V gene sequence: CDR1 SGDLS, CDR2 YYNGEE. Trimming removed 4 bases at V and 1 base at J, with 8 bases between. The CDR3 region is CASSLTENTEAFF. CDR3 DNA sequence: TGTGCCAGCAGCCTGACAGAGAACACTGAAGCTTTCTTT.

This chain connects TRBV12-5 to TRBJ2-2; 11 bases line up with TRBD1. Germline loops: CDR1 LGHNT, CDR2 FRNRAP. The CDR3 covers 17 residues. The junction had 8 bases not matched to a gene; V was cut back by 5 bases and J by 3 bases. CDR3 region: CASGPDRTGGYTGELFF. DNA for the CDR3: TGTGCTAGTGGTCCGGACAGGACAGGGGGCTACACCGGGGAGCTGTTTTTT.

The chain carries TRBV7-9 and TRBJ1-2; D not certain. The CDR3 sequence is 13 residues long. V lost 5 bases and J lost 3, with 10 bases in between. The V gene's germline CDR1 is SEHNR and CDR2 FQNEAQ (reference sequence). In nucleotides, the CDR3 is TGTGCCAGCAGCAGGCAGACATACTATGGCTACACCTTC. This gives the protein CASSRQTYYGYTF.

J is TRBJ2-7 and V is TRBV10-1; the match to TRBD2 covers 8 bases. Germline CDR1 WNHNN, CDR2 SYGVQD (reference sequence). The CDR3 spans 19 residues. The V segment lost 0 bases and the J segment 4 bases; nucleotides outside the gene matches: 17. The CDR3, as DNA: TGCGCCAGCAGTGAGTCTCATTGGTGCCCCCCCCGGGGGGGGTACGAGCAGTACTTC. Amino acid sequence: CASSESHWCPPRGGYEQYF.

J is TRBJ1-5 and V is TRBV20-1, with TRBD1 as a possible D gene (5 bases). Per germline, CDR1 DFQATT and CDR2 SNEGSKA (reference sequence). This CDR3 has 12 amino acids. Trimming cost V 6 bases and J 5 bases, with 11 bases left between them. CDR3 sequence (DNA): TGCAGTGCAAGTGACAGTTATCAGCCCCAGCATTTT. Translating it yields CSASDSYQPQHF.

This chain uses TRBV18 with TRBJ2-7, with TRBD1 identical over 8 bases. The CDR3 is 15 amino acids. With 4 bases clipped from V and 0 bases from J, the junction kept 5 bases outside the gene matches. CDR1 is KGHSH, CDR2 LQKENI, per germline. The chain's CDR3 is CASSQRQGSSYEQYF. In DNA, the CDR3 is TGTGCCAGCTCACAGAGACAGGGGAGCTCCTACGAGCAGTACTTC.

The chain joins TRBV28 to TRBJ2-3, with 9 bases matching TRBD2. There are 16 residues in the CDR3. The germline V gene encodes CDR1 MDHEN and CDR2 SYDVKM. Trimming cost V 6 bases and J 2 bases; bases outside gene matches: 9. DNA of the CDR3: TGTGCCAGCAGCTCTTCTAGCGGGACGAACACAGATACGCAGTATTTT. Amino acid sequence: CASSSSSGTNTDTQYF.

The CDR3 region is CASSPQQESEKLFF. The CDR3 region has the DNA TGTGCCAGCAGCCCCCAACAGGAAAGCGAAAAACTGTTTTTT. V usage is TRBV7-2 and J usage is TRBJ1-4; possible D gene TRBD1, 5 bases. V was pared by 5 bases and J by 8 bases, with 15 bases between. CDR3 length: 14 amino acids. CDR1 is SGHTA, CDR2 FQGNSA, per germline.

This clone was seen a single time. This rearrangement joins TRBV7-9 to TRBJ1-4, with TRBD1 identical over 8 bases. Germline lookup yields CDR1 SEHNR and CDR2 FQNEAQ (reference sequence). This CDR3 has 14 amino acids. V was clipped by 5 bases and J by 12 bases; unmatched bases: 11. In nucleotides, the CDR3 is TGTGCCAGCAGCCCGACAGGGGAAAAAGGGGAACTGTTTTTT. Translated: CASSPTGEKGELFF.

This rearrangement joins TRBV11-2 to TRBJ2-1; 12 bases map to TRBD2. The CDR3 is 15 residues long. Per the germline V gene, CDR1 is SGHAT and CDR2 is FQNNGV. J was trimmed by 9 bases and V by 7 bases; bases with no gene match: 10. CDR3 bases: TGTGCCAGCACCCCTAGCGGGAGGGCGGACCTTGAGCAGTTCTTC. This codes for CASTPSGRADLEQFF.

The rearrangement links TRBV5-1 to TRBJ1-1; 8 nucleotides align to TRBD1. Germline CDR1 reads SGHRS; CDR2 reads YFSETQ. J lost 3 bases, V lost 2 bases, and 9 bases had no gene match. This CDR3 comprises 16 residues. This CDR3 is CASSFTGTGEYTEAFF. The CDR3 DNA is TGCGCCAGCAGCTTTACCGGGACAGGCGAATACACTGAAGCTTTCTTT.

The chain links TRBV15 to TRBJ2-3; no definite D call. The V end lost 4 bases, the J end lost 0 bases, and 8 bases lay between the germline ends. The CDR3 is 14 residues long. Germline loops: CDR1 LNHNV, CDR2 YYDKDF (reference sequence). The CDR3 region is CATSITPSTDTQYF. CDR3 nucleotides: TGTGCCACCAGCATTACTCCGAGCACAGATACGCAGTATTTT.

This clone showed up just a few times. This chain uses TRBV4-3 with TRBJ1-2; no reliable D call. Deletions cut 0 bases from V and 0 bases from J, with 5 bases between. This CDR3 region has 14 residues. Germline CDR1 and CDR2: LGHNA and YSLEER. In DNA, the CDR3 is TGCGCCAGCAGCCAAGATCATGCTAACTATGGCTACACCTTC. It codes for CASSQDHANYGYTF.

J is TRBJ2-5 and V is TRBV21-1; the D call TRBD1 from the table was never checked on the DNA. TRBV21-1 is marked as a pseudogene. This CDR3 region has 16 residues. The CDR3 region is CASSNLHPTGRQTQYF. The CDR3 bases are TGTGCCAGCAGCAACCTACACCCGACAGGTAGGCAGACCCAGTACTTC.

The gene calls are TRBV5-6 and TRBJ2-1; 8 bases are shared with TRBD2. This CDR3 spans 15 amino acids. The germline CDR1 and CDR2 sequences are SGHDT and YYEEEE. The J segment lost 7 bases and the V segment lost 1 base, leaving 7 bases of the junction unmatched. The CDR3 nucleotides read TGTGCCAGCAGCTTGTTGATAGCGGGGTTTAATGAGCAGTTCTTC. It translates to CASSLLIAGFNEQFF.

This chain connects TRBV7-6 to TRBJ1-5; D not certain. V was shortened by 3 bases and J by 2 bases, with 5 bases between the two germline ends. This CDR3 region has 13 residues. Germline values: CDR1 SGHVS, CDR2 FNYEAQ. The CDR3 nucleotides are TGTGCCAGCAGCTTTAGCGGCAATCAGCCCCAGCATTTT. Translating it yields CASSFSGNQPQHF.

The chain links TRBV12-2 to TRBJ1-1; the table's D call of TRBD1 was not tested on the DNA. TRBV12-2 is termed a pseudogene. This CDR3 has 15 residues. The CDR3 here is CASRSFPRENTEAFF. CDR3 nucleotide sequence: TGTGCAAGTCGCTCATTCCCCAGGGAGAACACTGAAGCTTTCTTT.